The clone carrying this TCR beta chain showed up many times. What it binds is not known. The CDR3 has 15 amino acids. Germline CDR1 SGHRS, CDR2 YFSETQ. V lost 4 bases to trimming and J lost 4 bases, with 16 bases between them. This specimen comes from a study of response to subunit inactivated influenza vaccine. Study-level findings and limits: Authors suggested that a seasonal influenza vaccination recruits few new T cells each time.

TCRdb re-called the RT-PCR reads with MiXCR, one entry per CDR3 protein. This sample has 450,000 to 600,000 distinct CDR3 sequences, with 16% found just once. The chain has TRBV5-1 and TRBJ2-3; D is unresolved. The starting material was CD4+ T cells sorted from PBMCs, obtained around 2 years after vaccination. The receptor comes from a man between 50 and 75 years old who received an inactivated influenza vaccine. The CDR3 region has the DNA TGCGCCAGCAGCGAATCGGCGGTTGGAGCAGATACGCAGTATTTT. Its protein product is CASSESAVGADTQYF.